This T cell receptor (beta chain) was observed in a study of T cell repertoires in cytomegalovirus infection. Study-level background: Indications came from public TCR beta signatures; they pointed to CMV infection and to a matching HLA type. Study-wide results and limits: CMV-specific HLA-C-restricted TCR beta clonotypes dominated the ex vivo response. The study identified carriers of CMV plus the relevant HLA from cumulative public TCR beta family frequency.

TCRdb fed the reads into MiXCR, producing one record per CDR3 protein. The table includes 680,000 or so distinct CDR3 sequences, about 30% detected once. The length of the CDR3 is 13 residues. Germline V gene data show CDR1 as SGHAT and CDR2 as FQNNGV. V was trimmed by 1 base and J by 8 bases, leaving 9 bases between them. For this clonotype: Its antigen is not identified.

The V call is TRBV11-2, the J call TRBJ2-4; weak D call: TRBD1 (5 bases). Here the sequenced sample was cultured PBMCs, taken from culture after CMV antigen stimulation. The sequence was collected from a human donor in good health (CMV status not recorded). Some clones in this sample may be carry-over from other donors' samples. CDR3 residues: CASSLGVGDIQYF. In DNA, the CDR3 is TGTGCCAGCAGCTTAGGTGTAGGGGACATTCAGTACTTC.